This T cell receptor (beta chain) emerged from a study of T cells expressing NK-cell markers. About the research overall: Beta-chain profiling covered CD3+CD56+NKG2C+, CD3+CD56+NKG2C- and CD3+CD56-NKG2C+ sorted subsets. Serological testing identified seven of the eight sequenced donors as HCMV-seropositive and one as seronegative.

The germline V gene has CDR1 LNHNV and CDR2 YYDKDF (reference sequence). The CDR3 has 16 residues. TCRdb reanalyzed the 5' RACE reads, giving one entry per CDR3 protein sequence and no DNA. Recorded here are 500,000 to 700,000 distinct CDR3 sequences; the top ten clones represent 3% to 4.5%. As concerns this clonotype: Its specificity is unknown.

Whole-study results and caveats: In several donors, these clonotypes also led the CD3+CD56-NKG2C+ fraction.

The J gene is TRBJ2-1, the V gene TRBV15; lacking DNA, the TRBD2 call made by TCRdb goes unchecked. Input material: blood T cells: a sorted CD56 or NKG2C T cell subset, CD4+ or CD8+ T cells, or bulk PBMC T cells (not recorded which). The sequence was obtained from a man aged 18 to 29 in good health. CDR3 residues: CATSREGLAGANEQFF.